A single sample is the source of the 31 T cell receptor beta chains below, sequenced in a study of cytomegalovirus exposure and HLA in healthy donors. 60 Vbeta and 13 Jbeta primers were used in PCR. Method: immunoSEQ multiplex PCR; TCRdb's copy keeps in-frame clones and lacks some. The table has tens of thousands of clones, under 70% seen once; the top ten hold approximately 12%. The sequenced material came from PBMCs. These receptors were taken from a man in his 60s in good health and CMV-seropositive.

CDR3 DNA sequence: TGTGCCTTTAGGGGTTTACCCAATCAGCCCCAGCATTTT. Translating gives CAFRGLPNQPQHF. J is TRBJ1-5 and V is TRBV30; D is possibly TRBD1 (5 bases). Trimming shortened V by 7 bases and J by 3 bases, and 13 bases separated the two germline ends. The CDR3 runs 13 residues. Looked up from germline, CDR1 is GTSNPN and CDR2 is SVGIG (reference sequence).

The chain uses TRBV5-1 and TRBJ1-3; D unclear. Between the trimmed V and J ends, which lost 1 base and 0 bases, there was a span of 5 bases. CDR1 SGHRS and CDR2 YFSETQ come from the germline V gene. The CDR3 runs 14 residues. The CDR3 spells CASSLRDSGNTIYF. CDR3 bases: TGCGCCAGCAGCTTGAGAGACTCTGGAAACACCATATATTTT.

This clone came up a few times. V and J are TRBV5-1 and TRBJ2-1; no clear D. The germline V and J ends were trimmed by 0 bases and 3 bases, with 10 bases remaining between them. The CDR3 extends over 15 amino acids. Germline CDR1 reads SGHRS; CDR2 reads YFSETQ. In nucleotides, the CDR3 is TGCGCCAGCAGCTTGGGCGGAAACAACTACAATGAGCAGTTCTTC. As protein: CASSLGGNNYNEQFF.

The CDR3 loop reads CAISESDRGLETQYF. CDR3 bases: TGTGCCATCAGTGAGTCGGACAGGGGGCTAGAGACCCAGTACTTC. The chain links TRBV10-3 to TRBJ2-5, with 11 bases that match TRBD1. CDR3 length: 15 residues. Germline CDR1 is ENHRY and CDR2 is SYGVKD. The V gene end was trimmed by 0 bases and the J gene end by 4 bases; junction bases not matched to a gene: 1.

CDR3 amino acids: CASSYSQGYLLDGYTF. In DNA, the CDR3 is TGTGCCAGCAGTTACTCACAGGGTTACCTATTGGATGGCTACACCTTC. The chain joins TRBV6-5 to TRBJ1-2; tentative D call: TRBD1 (6 bases). Germline V gene lookup returns CDR1 MNHEY and CDR2 SVGAGI. V was clipped by 0 bases and J by 6 bases, with 17 bases between them. The CDR3 is made up of 16 amino acids.

The J gene is TRBJ2-5, the V gene TRBV7-9, with a weak D call TRBD2 (6 bases). The end of the DNA aligns better with TRBJ2-7, so the J call may be wrong. The CDR3 contains 14 residues. CDR1 SEHNR and CDR2 FQNEAQ come from the germline V gene (reference sequence). This chain's CDR3 is CASSGGDGTYEQYF. CDR3 sequence (DNA): TGTGCCAGCAGCGGAGGGGACGGAACCTACGAGCAGTACTTC.

This clone was seen a few times. The J gene is TRBJ2-3, the V gene TRBV7-3; 8 nucleotides agree with TRBD1. V shed 5 bases, J shed 1 base, and the junction held 5 bases outside the gene matches. Germline V lookup: CDR1 SGHTA, CDR2 FQGTGA. This CDR3 spans 15 amino acids. This chain's CDR3 is CASSRTGQRTDTQYF. DNA of the CDR3: TGTGCCAGCAGCCGGACAGGGCAACGCACAGATACGCAGTATTTT.

This chain's CDR3 is CASSQGYGVERATYEQYF. CDR3 DNA: TGCGCCAGCAGCCAAGGGTATGGTGTTGAGCGGGCAACCTACGAGCAGTACTTC. This chain uses TRBV4-3 with TRBJ2-7; D is possibly TRBD2 (6 bases). This CDR3 has 18 residues. The V gene lost 1 base and the J gene lost 2 bases, with 21 bases spanning the gap. CDR1 and CDR2 from the germline V gene are LGHNA and YSLEER.

The V gene is TRBV5-1, the J gene TRBJ2-1, with 13 nucleotides matching TRBD2. CDR1 and CDR2 from the germline V gene are SGHRS and YFSETQ. V dropped 4 bases and J dropped 1; count of bases not matched to a gene: 14. The CDR3 spans 20 residues. CDR3 DNA sequence: TGCGCCAGCAGCCCCTGGGGACTAGCGGGGACGGGCGTTTCCTACAATGAGCAGTTCTTC. Amino acid sequence: CASSPWGLAGTGVSYNEQFF.

The J gene is TRBJ1-5, the V gene TRBV19, with 9 bases aligning to TRBD1. Trimming at V came to 5 bases and at J to 5 bases, leaving 7 bases not matched to a gene. CDR3 size: 15 residues. Germline V lookup: CDR1 LNHDA, CDR2 SQIVND (reference sequence). The CDR3 DNA sequence: TGTGCCAGTAGTCTACGGGACAGGGCTGATCAGCCCCAGCATTTT. The encoded protein is CASSLRDRADQPQHF.

The V gene is TRBV15, the J gene TRBJ1-2; 11 nucleotides line up with TRBD1. The V segment lost 0 bases and the J segment 7 bases; nucleotides outside the gene matches: 13. The germline V gene encodes CDR1 LNHNV and CDR2 YYDKDF (reference sequence). The CDR3 contains 18 residues. CDR3 amino acids: CATSRDHAQDRGRLGYTF. CDR3 coding DNA: TGTGCCACCAGCAGAGATCATGCGCAGGACAGGGGGCGTCTTGGCTACACCTTC. Drawing the rest from reference TRBV15 and TRBJ1-2, the complete variable domain is DAMVIQNPRYQVTQFGKPVTLSCSQTLNHNVMYWYQQKSSQAPKLLFHYYDKDFNNEADTPDNFQSRRPNTSFCFLDIRSPGLGDTAMYLCATSRDHAQDRGRLGYTFGSGTRLTVV.

The chain uses TRBV18 and TRBJ2-5; 9 bases map to TRBD2. The CDR3 covers 14 residues. The germline V gene has CDR1 KGHSH and CDR2 LQKENI. V shed 6 bases, J shed 2 bases, and the junction held 4 bases outside the gene matches. CDR3 amino acids: CASSSGSAQETQYF. The CDR3 DNA reads TGTGCCAGCTCTAGCGGGAGCGCTCAAGAGACCCAGTACTTC.

In the case of this clone: One end of the junction does not line up with germline, which may come from a read error. The chain combines TRBV10-3 with TRBJ2-2; 9 bases agree with TRBD1. The germline V gene encodes CDR1 ENHRY and CDR2 SYGVKD. This CDR3 is built from 16 residues. The CDR3 here is CAISGLNRGQGGELSF. The CDR3 nucleotides read TGTGCCATCAGTGGGCTCAACAGGGGGCAAGGCGGGGAGCTGTCTTTT.

The rearrangement joins TRBV29-1 to TRBJ2-1; 13 bases are a match to TRBD2. With 6 bases clipped from V and 8 bases from J, the junction kept 22 bases outside the gene matches. Germline V gene sequence: CDR1 SQVTM, CDR2 ANQGSEA. This CDR3 comprises 19 residues. The CDR3: CSVLPYQTSGRPLGDEQFF. In DNA form, the CDR3 reads TGCAGCGTACTCCCTTACCAGACTAGCGGGAGGCCGTTGGGGGATGAGCAGTTCTTC.

The gene calls are TRBV25-1 and TRBJ2-7, with a weak D call TRBD1 (5 bases). The germline V gene has CDR1 MGHDK and CDR2 SYGVNS. The CDR3 sequence is 12 residues long. Trimming pared 7 bases from V and 1 base from J, leaving 8 bases between. The CDR3 loop is CASTTGSYEQYF. The CDR3 DNA reads as TGTGCCAGCACAACAGGTTCCTACGAGCAGTACTTC.

This clone appeared a few times. The chain links TRBV28 to TRBJ2-5, with D hard to call. The ends were cut back, 2 bases at V and 5 bases at J, with 12 bases in the middle. The CDR3 consists of 14 residues. Per germline, CDR1 MDHEN and CDR2 SYDVKM. CDR3 residues: CASSLIIRAETQYF. The CDR3 coding sequence is TGTGCCAGCAGTTTAATCATCAGAGCGGAGACCCAGTACTTC.

This clone appeared a few times. This rearrangement joins TRBV18 to TRBJ2-1; no firm D call. V was trimmed by 0 bases and J by 9 bases, leaving 12 bases between them. Germline V gene data show CDR1 as KGHSH and CDR2 as LQKENI. The CDR3 is 14 amino acids. The CDR3 loop reads CASSPPRSLFEQFF. CDR3 DNA: TGTGCCAGCTCACCACCTCGGAGTTTGTTTGAGCAGTTCTTC.

This clone has more than one count but fewer than ten. The J gene is TRBJ2-3, the V gene TRBV7-9; the D gene is possibly TRBD2 (5 bases). V was cut by 5 bases and J by 4 bases, with 10 bases left in between. CDR3 length equals 13 residues. The germline gives CDR1 SEHNR, CDR2 FQNEAQ (reference sequence). The CDR3 bases are TGTGCCAGCAGCCAGTCGGGGTCAGATACGCAGTATTTT. Its translation is CASSQSGSDTQYF.

The V gene is TRBV27, the J gene TRBJ2-2; D remains ambiguous. Trimming stripped 7 bases from V and 4 bases from J, with 7 bases between. The CDR3 covers 12 residues. The germline CDR1 and CDR2 sequences are MNHEY and SMNVEV (reference sequence). The CDR3 spells CASNSGTGELFF. In nucleotides, the CDR3 is TGTGCCAGCAACTCAGGCACCGGGGAGCTGTTTTTT.

This clone has only a few counts. The chain links TRBV7-9 to TRBJ1-2, with no clear D. The CDR3 contains 15 residues. CDR1 and CDR2 from the germline V gene are SEHNR and FQNEAQ (reference sequence). Trimming removed 1 base at V and 7 bases at J, with 16 bases between. Written as DNA, the CDR3 is TGTGCCAGCAGCTTAGTCGGCAGGTTGGGTCCTGGCTACACCTTC. It translates to CASSLVGRLGPGYTF. Combining the CDR3 with reference TRBV7-9 and TRBJ1-2 gives the whole variable domain DTGVSQNPRHKITKRGQNVTFRCDPISEHNRLYWYRQTLGQGPEFLTYFQNEAQLEKSRLLSDRFSAERPKGSFSTLEIQRTEQGDSAMYLCASSLVGRLGPGYTFGSGTRLTVV.

This chain uses TRBV5-4 with TRBJ1-2; no clear D. The CDR3 spans 16 residues. CDR1 and CDR2 (germline): SGHNT, YYREEE (reference sequence). V was shortened by 0 bases and J by 4 bases, with 16 bases between the two germline ends. This CDR3 is CASSLGGQRTFYGYTF. The DNA for the CDR3 is TGTGCCAGCAGCTTGGGTGGTCAGCGTACTTTCTATGGCTACACCTTC.

This clone was seen more than once but under ten times. The rearrangement uses TRBV5-4 and TRBJ1-1; the D is unclear. V lost 0 bases and J 4 bases, leaving 7 bases between the germline ends. CDR3 length equals 13 residues. CDR1 SGHNT and CDR2 YYREEE come from the germline V gene (reference sequence). CDR3 sequence (DNA): TGTGCCAGCAGCTTGGAGGGAGTCACTGAAGCTTTCTTT. Translated: CASSLEGVTEAFF.

This sequence joins TRBV6-1 and TRBJ2-3; the match to TRBD2 covers 12 bases. The CDR3 is made up of 15 amino acids. In germline, CDR1 is MNHNS, CDR2 SASEGT. V shed 4 bases, J shed 5 bases, and the junction held 4 bases outside the gene matches. The CDR3 nucleotides are TGTGCCAGCAGTGGGACTAGCGGGATCAAAGATACGCAGTATTTT. Protein product: CASSGTSGIKDTQYF.

The J gene is TRBJ1-6, the V gene TRBV6-5; 7 bases line up with TRBD1. Germline-derived CDR1 and CDR2 are MNHEY and SVGAGI. The J segment lost 10 bases and the V segment lost 2 bases, leaving 5 bases of the junction unmatched. CDR3 length: 14 residues. CDR3 protein: CASSYGQAASPLHF. The DNA for the CDR3 is TGTGCCAGCAGTTACGGACAGGCCGCATCACCCCTCCACTTT.

This clone was seen more than once but under ten times. The CDR3: CASSPGLVTRNEQFF. DNA for the CDR3: TGTGCCAGCAGCCCTGGACTCGTGACGAGGAATGAGCAGTTCTTC. This sequence joins TRBV5-6 and TRBJ2-1, with D possibly being TRBD2 (5 bases). The length of the CDR3 is 15 residues. In germline, CDR1 is SGHDT, CDR2 YYEEEE. V was cut by 4 bases and J by 7 bases, with 18 bases left in between.

This clone was seen a handful of times. This chain connects TRBV28 to TRBJ2-1; weak D call: TRBD2 (5 bases). The CDR3 length is 13 residues. The germline V and J ends were trimmed by 5 bases and 11 bases, with 16 bases remaining between them. The germline gives CDR1 MDHEN, CDR2 SYDVKM. The CDR3 region has the DNA TGTGCCAGCAGTGCCCTCTGGAGGTCTCAGCAGTTCTTC. Amino acids: CASSALWRSQQFF.

This chain uses TRBV10-3 with TRBJ1-1; 9 bases are a match to TRBD1. The CDR3 runs to 14 residues. Germline CDR1 ENHRY, CDR2 SYGVKD. With 3 bases clipped from V and 4 bases from J, the junction kept 3 bases outside the gene matches. This CDR3 is CAISENRGLTEAFF. The CDR3, as DNA: TGTGCCATCAGTGAAAACAGGGGGCTCACTGAAGCTTTCTTT.

This clone has just a few counts. The chain has TRBV6-1 and TRBJ1-1; possible D gene TRBD1, 6 bases. Germline lookup yields CDR1 MNHNS and CDR2 SASEGT. The CDR3 runs to 13 residues. V was clipped by 4 bases and J by 3 bases, with 9 bases between them. CDR3 DNA: TGTGCCAGCAGTGGTCCAGGGGACACTGAAGCTTTCTTT. Translating it yields CASSGPGDTEAFF.

V usage is TRBV29-1 and J usage is TRBJ2-3; D may be TRBD1 (6 bases). V lost 6 bases to trimming and J lost 6 bases, with 10 bases between them. This CDR3 has 11 amino acids. The germline V gene encodes CDR1 SQVTM and CDR2 ANQGSEA. CDR3 sequence reads: CSVDSFDTQYF. The CDR3 coding sequence is TGCAGCGTGGACAGTTTTGATACGCAGTATTTT.

This chain links TRBV30 with TRBJ1-3; 9 bases are a match to TRBD1. CDR1 is GTSNPN, CDR2 SVGIG, per germline (reference sequence). The J segment lost 0 bases and the V segment lost 2 bases, leaving 5 bases of the junction unmatched. The CDR3 is 16 residues long. CDR3 sequence: CAWSNPGQGSGNTIYF. CDR3 bases: TGTGCCTGGAGTAACCCGGGACAGGGCTCTGGAAACACCATATATTTT.

This chain uses TRBV19 with TRBJ1-2, with D possibly being TRBD1 (6 bases). Germline V lookup: CDR1 LNHDA, CDR2 SQIVND (reference sequence). Trimming cost V 6 bases and J 13 bases, with 21 bases left between them. This CDR3 spans 13 amino acids. CDR3 bases: TGTGCCAGTAGACAGTCGACAGGACCCCAACCCACCTTC. It encodes CASRQSTGPQPTF. The full variable domain, completed using reference TRBV19 and TRBJ1-2, is DGGITQSPKYLFRKEGQNVTLSCEQNLNHDAMYWYRQDPGQGLRLIYYSQIVNDFQKGDIAEGYSVSREKKESFPLTVTSAQKNPTAFYLCASRQSTGPQPTFGSGTRLTVV.